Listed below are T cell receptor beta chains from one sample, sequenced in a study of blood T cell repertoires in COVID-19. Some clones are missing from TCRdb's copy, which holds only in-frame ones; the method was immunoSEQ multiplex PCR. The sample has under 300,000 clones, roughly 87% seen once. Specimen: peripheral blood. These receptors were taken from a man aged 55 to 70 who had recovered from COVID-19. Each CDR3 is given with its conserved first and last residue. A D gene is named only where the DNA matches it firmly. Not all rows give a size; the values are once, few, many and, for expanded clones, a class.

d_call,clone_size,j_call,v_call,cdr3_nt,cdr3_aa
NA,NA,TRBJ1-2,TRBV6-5,TGTGCCAGCAGTTACCAGGGTGGCTACACCTTC,CASSYQGGYTF
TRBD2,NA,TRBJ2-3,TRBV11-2,TGTGCCAGCAGCCTGTCCCTAGCGGGGAACACAGATACGCAGTATTTT,CASSLSLAGNTDTQYF
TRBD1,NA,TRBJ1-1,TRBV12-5,TGTGCTAGCGACGGTCTTTCAGGGGGCGAGGGCACTGAAGCTTTCTTT,CASDGLSGGEGTEAFF
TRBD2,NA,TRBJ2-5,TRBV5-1,TGCGCCAGCAGCTTGTGGCTGGGGGGGGATCAAGAGACCCAGTACTTC,CASSLWLGGDQETQYF
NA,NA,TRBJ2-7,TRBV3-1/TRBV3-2,TGTGCCAGCAGCCGACCAACAGGGAGAGGCTCCTACGAGCAGTACTTC,CASSRPTGRGSYEQYF
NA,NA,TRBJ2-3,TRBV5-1,TGCGCCAGCAACCATAACAAAACAGATACGCAGTATTTT,CASNHNKTDTQYF
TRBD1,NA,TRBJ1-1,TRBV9,TGTGCCAGCAGCCCCCACAGGGGAGACACTGAAGCTTTCTTT,CASSPHRGDTEAFF
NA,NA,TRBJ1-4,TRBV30,TGTGCCTGGAGCCCCGCAAGACCAGGGGTGGTGGCAACTAATGAAAAACTGTTTTTT,CAWSPARPGVVATNEKLFF
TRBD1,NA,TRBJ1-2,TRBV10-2,TGCGCCAGCAGTGAGCTGGACAGGGGTGTTGGCTACACCTTC,CASSELDRGVGYTF
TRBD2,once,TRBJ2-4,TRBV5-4,TGTGCCACTAAAGGGCGGGGGGACGCCAAAAACATTCAGTACTTC,CATKGRGDAKNIQYF
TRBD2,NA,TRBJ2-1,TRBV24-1,TGTGCCACCAGTGATTTGTCGGGGGGGCCCGTAGATGTGCAGTTCTTC,CATSDLSGGPVDVQFF
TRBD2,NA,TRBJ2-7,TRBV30,TGTGCCTGGAGTGTGTGTCTAGCGGGGGTTTGCTCCTACGAGCAGTACTTC,CAWSVCLAGVCSYEQYF